This T cell receptor (beta chain) came from a study of cytomegalovirus exposure and HLA in healthy donors. Study-wide findings and caveats: Later on, an analysis showed TCR association rates differing by HLA locus, with DRB1 the most and HLA-C the fewest. When presence/absence was analysed, sequencing depth was taken to be roughly uniform across donors. A few of the chains that were CMV-associated were confirmed in vitro to be specific for CMV antigens. The majority of TCR sequences were rare, yet some public TCRs appeared in many donors.

13 Jbeta primers and 60 Vbeta primers were used for the PCR. Assay used: immunoSEQ multiplex PCR; TCRdb lists only in-frame clones, some missing. This sample has approximately 200,000 clones; 65% to 85% occur once, and the top ten carry approximately 6%. This clone is a singleton in its sample. The antigen is not known. One base away lies a much larger clone, so this may be a sequencing read error. Looked up from germline, CDR1 is MNHNY and CDR2 is SVGAGI (reference sequence). The CDR3 has 13 residues. J was trimmed by 2 bases and V by 5 bases; bases with no gene match: 2. The gene calls are TRBV6-6 and TRBJ1-2, with 7 bases aligning to TRBD1. Material for sequencing was PBMCs. This clonotype was sampled from a woman in her 30s in good health and CMV-seropositive. The CDR3 coding sequence is TGTGCCAGCAGTCCGACAGGGAACTATGGCTACACCTTC. Amino acid sequence: CASSPTGNYGYTF.